These 32 T cell receptor beta chains originate from one sample sequenced in a study of control samples from healthy donors and cancer patients. This table comes from immunoSEQ multiplex PCR, and its TCRdb copy is limited to in-frame clones, with some not included. This sample has 170,000 or so clones, with more than 90% found just once. The sequenced sample consisted of blood. The receptors were gathered from a man aged 30-40 years in good health.

This rearrangement joins TRBV27 to TRBJ2-2, with D unresolved. The CDR3 loop spans 15 amino acids. Germline loops: CDR1 MNHEY, CDR2 SMNVEV (reference sequence). Trimming shortened V by 0 bases and J by 3 bases, and 8 bases separated the two germline ends. The CDR3 bases are TGTGCCAGCAGTTTATCAGGGCCGTACACCGGGGAGCTGTTTTTT. It codes for CASSLSGPYTGELFF.

The chain has TRBV11-3 and TRBJ2-1; no reliable D call. Germline loops: CDR1 SGHNT, CDR2 YENEEA. The CDR3 runs to 15 residues. The germline V and J ends were trimmed by 5 bases and 5 bases, with 16 bases remaining between them. CDR3 DNA: TGTGCCAGCAGCCTCGACCTCCAACGGGACAATGAGCAGTTCTTC. The encoded protein is CASSLDLQRDNEQFF.

The rearrangement links TRBV7-9 to TRBJ1-3, with 7 bases lining up with TRBD1. There are 15 residues in the CDR3. With V trimmed by 6 bases and J by 2 bases, 7 bases remained unmatched. CDR1 is SEHNR, CDR2 FQNEAQ, per germline (reference sequence). As DNA, the CDR3 is TGTGCCAGCAGTTCCCGACAGGGCGCTGGAAACACCATATATTTT. Encoded protein: CASSSRQGAGNTIYF.

The chain links TRBV5-1 to TRBJ1-2; D is perhaps TRBD1 (6 bases). CDR1 and CDR2 (germline): SGHRS, YFSETQ. The CDR3 covers 13 residues. Trimming pared 3 bases from V and 2 bases from J, leaving 8 bases between. The CDR3 nucleotides are TGCGCCAGCAGCTCAACAGGGAACTATGGCTACACCTTC. It codes for CASSSTGNYGYTF.

The chain carries TRBV29-1 and TRBJ2-2; 10 bases are a match to TRBD1. CDR3 length: 13 residues. Germline V gene sequence: CDR1 SQVTM, CDR2 ANQGSEA. Germline trimming cut 8 bases from V and 4 bases from J; bases unmatched to any gene: 4. The CDR3 nucleotides read TGCAGCACCTGGACAGGGGGCACCGGGGAGCTGTTTTTT. Amino acids: CSTWTGGTGELFF.

This chain connects TRBV5-4 to TRBJ2-3; D possibly uses TRBD1 or TRBD2 (5 bases each). The CDR3 runs 12 residues. Germline V gives CDR1 SGHNT, CDR2 YYREEE (reference sequence). Trimming stripped 5 bases from V and 4 bases from J, with 8 bases between. The CDR3 sequence is CASRGVSDTQYF. The CDR3 DNA follows: TGTGCCAGCAGGGGGGTCTCAGATACGCAGTATTTT.

The V gene is TRBV7-3, the J gene TRBJ1-1; D remains ambiguous. The V and J ends lost 5 bases and 2 bases respectively, with 9 bases between them. The CDR3 extends over 13 amino acids. Germline lookup yields CDR1 SGHTA and CDR2 FQGTGA. In nucleotides, the CDR3 is TGTGCCAGCAGCGTCAAATTTAACACTGAAGCTTTCTTT. Translation: CASSVKFNTEAFF.

V gene TRBV7-9 combines with J gene TRBJ2-7; 9 nucleotides line up with TRBD1. V shed 1 base, J shed 7 bases, and the junction held 5 bases outside the gene matches. CDR3 size: 14 residues. CDR1 is SEHNR and CDR2 is FQNEAQ in the germline V gene (reference sequence). CDR3 region: CASSLGTGVGEQYF. In nucleotides, the CDR3 is TGTGCCAGCAGCTTAGGGACAGGGGTAGGAGAGCAGTACTTC.

The rearrangement links TRBV27 to TRBJ2-7; 11 bases map to TRBD1. The CDR3 length is 13 residues. Losses at the gene ends were 7 bases for V and 6 bases for J; bases not matched to a gene: 5. Germline CDR1 is MNHEY and CDR2 is SMNVEV (reference sequence). CDR3 residues: CASKPGQGGEQYF. Here the CDR3 DNA reads TGTGCCAGCAAACCGGGACAGGGGGGCGAGCAGTACTTC.

This chain uses TRBV11-2 with TRBJ2-1; 7 bases map to TRBD2. This CDR3 has 15 amino acids. The germline CDR1 and CDR2 sequences are SGHAT and FQNNGV. The V gene end was trimmed by 1 base and the J gene end by 8 bases; junction bases not matched to a gene: 8. The chain's CDR3 is CASSLAGGGTYEQFF. The CDR3 nucleotides read TGTGCCAGCAGCTTAGCGGGAGGTGGGACTTATGAGCAGTTCTTC. Looking up the rest from reference TRBV11-2 and TRBJ2-1 gives the full variable domain: EAGVAQSPRYKIIEKRQSVAFWCNPISGHATLYWYQQILGQGPKLLIQFQNNGVVDDSQLPKDRFSAERLKGVDSTLKIQPAKLEDSAVYLCASSLAGGGTYEQFFGPGTRLTVL.

This clone showed up just a few times. The chain is built from TRBV6-5 and TRBJ1-2; D is possibly TRBD1 (5 bases). CDR1 and CDR2 (germline): MNHEY, SVGAGI. Trimming removed 1 base from V and 4 bases from J, with 16 bases in between. This CDR3 is 16 amino acids long. The CDR3 reads CASSYLSDGASYGYTF. The CDR3, as DNA: TGTGCCAGCAGTTACTTAAGTGATGGGGCTTCCTATGGCTACACCTTC.

This chain links TRBV5-1 with TRBJ1-2; D perhaps matches TRBD1 (5 bases). This CDR3 is built from 15 residues. From germline, CDR1 is SGHRS and CDR2 YFSETQ. Deletions cut 0 bases from V and 1 base from J, with 10 bases between. CDR3: CASSLGWTLNYGYTF. CDR3 coding DNA: TGCGCCAGCAGCTTGGGTTGGACACTTAACTATGGCTACACCTTC.

The CDR3 protein is CASSEILAYNEQFF. In DNA form, the CDR3 reads TGCGCCAGCAGTGAGATCCTAGCCTACAATGAGCAGTTCTTC. This sequence joins TRBV10-2 and TRBJ2-1; D is ambiguous. Germline V lookup: CDR1 WSHSY, CDR2 SAAADI. The CDR3 has 14 residues. The V and J ends lost 2 bases and 2 bases respectively, with 7 bases between them.

This clone was picked up one time. The CDR3 protein is CASSTGERGSEFF. The CDR3 DNA is TGTGCCAGCAGCACCGGGGAGCGGGGGTCGGAGTTCTTC. The rearrangement uses TRBV6-5 and TRBJ2-1; 8 bases are a match to TRBD2. V shed 6 bases, J shed 14 bases, and the junction held 12 bases outside the gene matches. The CDR3 sequence is 13 residues long. In germline, CDR1 is MNHEY, CDR2 SVGAGI.

The chain recombines TRBV6-1 with TRBJ1-2, with TRBD1 identical over 12 bases. Trimming removed 1 base from V and 7 bases from J; junction bases left unmatched: 4. Germline CDR1 is MNHNS and CDR2 is SASEGT. The CDR3 consists of 15 residues. This chain's CDR3 is CASSEEGQGASGYTF. The CDR3, as DNA: TGTGCCAGCAGTGAAGAGGGACAGGGGGCAAGTGGCTACACCTTC.

This clone was detected a few times. The V call is TRBV10-3, the J call TRBJ1-5, with a possible D match to TRBD1 (6 bases). Per the germline V gene, CDR1 is ENHRY and CDR2 is SYGVKD. Between the trimmed V and J ends, which lost 8 bases and 0 bases, there was a span of 14 bases. The CDR3 totals 15 residues. As DNA, the CDR3 is TGTGCCATCTCCGGACAGAAATATAGCAATCAGCCCCAGCATTTT. Translation gives CAISGQKYSNQPQHF.

The chain combines TRBV29-1 with TRBJ1-1, with D possibly being TRBD1 (6 bases). Germline V gives CDR1 SQVTM, CDR2 ANQGSEA. V was clipped by 7 bases and J by 4 bases, with 13 bases between them. The CDR3 extends over 12 amino acids. CDR3 bases: TGCAGCGCCAGGGGATTGGGCACTGAAGCTTTCTTT. Protein: CSARGLGTEAFF.

V is TRBV5-8 and J is TRBJ2-1; 9 bases map to TRBD2. J lost 0 bases, V lost 6 bases, and 7 bases had no gene match. This CDR3 is built from 16 residues. Germline loops: CDR1 SGHTS, CDR2 YDEGEE. CDR3 nucleotide sequence: TGTGCCAGCATAGAAGCGGGGGGAAGCTCCTACAATGAGCAGTTCTTC. Translation gives CASIEAGGSSYNEQFF.

This rearrangement joins TRBV6-1 to TRBJ2-7; 13 nucleotides match TRBD2. The CDR3 is 15 residues long. V was pared by 1 base and J by 5 bases, with 2 bases of the junction left unmatched. CDR1 and CDR2 (germline): MNHNS, SASEGT. CDR3 in DNA: TGTGCCAGCAGTGAAGGGACTAGCGGGAGCCACGAGCAGTACTTC. This translates into CASSEGTSGSHEQYF.

V and J are TRBV4-1 and TRBJ1-5, with TRBD1 as a possible D gene (5 bases). The CDR3 runs 15 residues. From germline, CDR1 is MGHRA and CDR2 YSYEKL. V was pared by 7 bases and J by 0 bases, with 13 bases between. The CDR3 nucleotides read TGCGCCAGCAACCCGGGACTTTATAGCAATCAGCCCCAGCATTTT. It codes for CASNPGLYSNQPQHF.

This clone was recorded only once. This chain joins TRBV5-4 and TRBJ2-5; D is unclear. The DNA end favors TRBJ2-7, so the J call may be wrong. This CDR3 contains 15 residues. The V gene's germline CDR1 is SGHNT and CDR2 YYREEE (reference sequence). The CDR3 coding sequence is TGTGCCAGCAGCTTAGAGGCTTCACGCTCCTACGAGCAGTACTTC. Translation: CASSLEASRSYEQYF.

V is TRBV6-5 and J is TRBJ1-3; D ambiguous. Per germline, CDR1 MNHEY and CDR2 SVGAGI. The CDR3 is 14 residues long. Trimming shortened V by 5 bases and J by 2 bases, and 10 bases separated the two germline ends. The CDR3 DNA is TGTGCCAGCAGTCGACTCACCCCTGGAAACACCATATATTTT. It codes for CASSRLTPGNTIYF.

CDR3 sequence: CASSEYLTSGGYMSSYNEQFF. The CDR3 nucleotides are TGTGCCAGCAGTGAATACCTAACTAGCGGGGGGTACATGAGCTCCTACAATGAGCAGTTCTTC. The rearrangement links TRBV6-1 to TRBJ2-1; 12 bases map to TRBD2. The CDR3 has 21 amino acids. The ends lost 2 bases at V and 0 bases at J; junction bases unmatched: 14. CDR1 is MNHNS and CDR2 is SASEGT in the germline V gene.

This chain links TRBV29-1 with TRBJ1-1; 7 bases agree with TRBD1. The germline CDR1 and CDR2 sequences are SQVTM and ANQGSEA. The trim removed 6 bases at V and 4 bases at J, leaving 14 bases unmatched. The CDR3 totals 15 residues. The CDR3: CSVEPDRLLGTEAFF. The CDR3 coding sequence is TGCAGCGTAGAACCGGACAGGCTTTTGGGCACTGAAGCTTTCTTT.

The V gene is TRBV19, the J gene TRBJ1-5; 11 bases map to TRBD1. V lost 6 bases and J lost 6; bases outside the gene matches: 4. The CDR3 spans 14 residues. Germline CDR1 and CDR2: LNHDA and SQIVND (reference sequence). The CDR3 DNA sequence: TGTGCCAGTAGCCTCGGGACAGGGGGTCAGCCCCAGCATTTT. Translation gives CASSLGTGGQPQHF.

The gene calls are TRBV5-1 and TRBJ2-4; D might be TRBD1 (5 bases). Germline CDR1 is SGHRS and CDR2 is YFSETQ. The CDR3 spans 13 residues. The V gene lost 4 bases and the J gene lost 6 bases, with 11 bases spanning the gap. CDR3 nucleotides: TGCGCCAGCAGCCCGACAGTGGGAAACATTCAGTACTTC. Its protein is CASSPTVGNIQYF. The variable domain in full, with the rest retrieved from reference TRBV5-1 and TRBJ2-4, is KAGVTQTPRYLIKTRGQQVTLSCSPISGHRSVSWYQQTPGQGLQFLFEYFSETQRNKGNFPGRFSGRQFSNSRSEMNVSTLELGDSALYLCASSPTVGNIQYFGAGTRLSVL.

This clone was detected a few times. This chain joins TRBV2 and TRBJ2-7, with D uncertain. This CDR3 is 11 amino acids long. The germline gives CDR1 SNHLY, CDR2 FYNNEI. V lost 3 bases and J 2 bases, leaving 2 bases between the germline ends. The CDR3 is CASSDPYEQYF. The CDR3 DNA sequence: TGTGCCAGCAGTGATCCCTACGAGCAGTACTTC.

The chain has TRBV19 and TRBJ2-2; 8 nucleotides match TRBD1. The junction had 3 bases not matched to a gene; V was cut back by 7 bases and J by 2 bases. The CDR3 length is 14 residues. From germline, CDR1 is LNHDA and CDR2 SQIVND (reference sequence). CDR3 amino acids: CASTGQANTGELFF. DNA of the CDR3: TGTGCCAGTACGGGACAGGCTAACACCGGGGAGCTGTTTTTT.

The chain recombines TRBV18 with TRBJ1-4; D may be TRBD1 (6 bases). This CDR3 has 14 amino acids. V lost 2 bases and J 6 bases, leaving 10 bases between the germline ends. Germline loops: CDR1 KGHSH, CDR2 LQKENI. CDR3 in amino acids: CASSPEQGYEKLFF. In DNA form, the CDR3 reads TGTGCCAGCTCACCAGAACAGGGTTATGAAAAACTGTTTTTT. Drawing the rest from reference TRBV18 and TRBJ1-4, the complete variable domain is NAGVMQNPRHLVRRRGQEARLRCSPMKGHSHVYWYRQLPEEGLKFMVYLQKENIIDESGMPKERFSAEFPKEGPSILRIQQVVRGDSAAYFCASSPEQGYEKLFFGSGTQLSVL.

The DNA of the CDR3 is TGTGCCAGCAGCGACCCTCGGACAGGGGTGGACACCGGGGAGCTGTTTTTT. Protein product: CASSDPRTGVDTGELFF. The V gene is TRBV9, the J gene TRBJ2-2, with 9 bases matching TRBD1. With 3 bases clipped from V and 3 bases from J, the junction kept 9 bases outside the gene matches. Germline V gene sequence: CDR1 SGDLS, CDR2 YYNGEE. This CDR3 has 17 residues. The full variable domain, completed using reference TRBV9 and TRBJ2-2, is DSGVTQTPKHLITATGQRVTLRCSPRSGDLSVYWYQQSLDQGLQFLIQYYNGEERAKGNILERFSAQQFPDLHSELNLSSLELGDSALYFCASSDPRTGVDTGELFFGEGSRLTVL.

The chain uses TRBV7-3 and TRBJ1-6; D possibly corresponds to TRBD1 (6 bases). This CDR3 comprises 14 residues. The V end was cut by 1 base, the J end by 7 bases, with 8 bases between. Looked up from germline, CDR1 is SGHTA and CDR2 is FQGTGA. CDR3 bases: TGTGCCAGCAGCTTAAGACAGGAGAATTCACCCCTCCACTTT. As protein: CASSLRQENSPLHF.

The J gene is TRBJ1-1, the V gene TRBV6-2 or TRBV6-3; 7 bases map to TRBD1. The ends lost 5 bases at V and 4 bases at J; junction bases unmatched: 1. The CDR3 spans 12 residues. Germline CDR1 and CDR2: MNHEY and SVGEGT. CDR3 protein: CASSQGVTEAFF. The CDR3 DNA is TGTGCCAGCAGTCAGGGGGTCACTGAAGCTTTCTTT.